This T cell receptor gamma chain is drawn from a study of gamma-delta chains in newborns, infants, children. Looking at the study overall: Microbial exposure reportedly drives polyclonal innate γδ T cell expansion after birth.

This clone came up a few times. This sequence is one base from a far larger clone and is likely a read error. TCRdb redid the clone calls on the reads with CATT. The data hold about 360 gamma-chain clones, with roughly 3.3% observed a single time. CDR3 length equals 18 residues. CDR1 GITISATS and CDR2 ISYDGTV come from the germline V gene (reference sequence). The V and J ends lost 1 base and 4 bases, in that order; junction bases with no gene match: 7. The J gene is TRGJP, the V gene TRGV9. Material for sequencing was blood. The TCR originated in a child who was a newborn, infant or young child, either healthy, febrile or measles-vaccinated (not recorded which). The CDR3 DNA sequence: TGTGCCTTGTGGGAGGTCACCGTACAAGAGTTGGGCAAAAAAATCAAGGTATTT. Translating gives CALWEVTVQELGKKIKVF.